These 2 T cell receptor beta chains were sequenced from one sample in a study of T cell repertoires in aging, cancer and after chemotherapy (dated by TCRdb to between 2018 and 2021). Instead of sorted cells or RNA, genomic DNA extracted from peripheral blood served as the source for amplifying TCR beta rearrangements. Instrument used: Illumina MiSeq. Multiplex touch-down PCR with a mixed TRB-A/B primer pool was used to amplify rearranged TRB sequences covering the V, D and J segments. The public reads were reprocessed in TCRdb via fastp at Q25 and MiXCR, keeping in-frame beta chains. Rows with one shared CDR3 protein collapse into an entry with the most common genes and DNA. Within this sample are some 10,000 distinct CDR3 sequences, with approximately 32% of them counted one time only. Of the sample, about 20% falls within the top ten clones. Input material: blood. These TCRs come from a human donor in good health. The donor label of this sample is uncertain.

Only a few counts were recorded for this clonotype. The chain joins TRBV19 to TRBJ2-3; 8 nucleotides agree with TRBD1. This CDR3 is built from 14 residues. Germline V gene sequence: CDR1 LNHDA, CDR2 SQIVND (reference sequence). V lost 2 bases to trimming and J lost 2 bases; unmatched junction nucleotides: 0. Written as DNA, the CDR3 is TGTGCCAGTAGTATACAGGGGGCCACAGATACGCAGTATTTT. Encoded protein: CASSIQGATDTQYF.

The chain uses TRBV11-1 and TRBJ1-4; no clear D. In germline, CDR1 is SGHAT, CDR2 FQDESV (reference sequence). This CDR3 is built from 15 residues. V lost 7 bases and J lost 0, with 12 bases in between. In DNA, the CDR3 is TGTGCCAGCATCCTTGAGCCCGCAACTAATGAAAAACTGTTTTTT. Translating it yields CASILEPATNEKLFF.